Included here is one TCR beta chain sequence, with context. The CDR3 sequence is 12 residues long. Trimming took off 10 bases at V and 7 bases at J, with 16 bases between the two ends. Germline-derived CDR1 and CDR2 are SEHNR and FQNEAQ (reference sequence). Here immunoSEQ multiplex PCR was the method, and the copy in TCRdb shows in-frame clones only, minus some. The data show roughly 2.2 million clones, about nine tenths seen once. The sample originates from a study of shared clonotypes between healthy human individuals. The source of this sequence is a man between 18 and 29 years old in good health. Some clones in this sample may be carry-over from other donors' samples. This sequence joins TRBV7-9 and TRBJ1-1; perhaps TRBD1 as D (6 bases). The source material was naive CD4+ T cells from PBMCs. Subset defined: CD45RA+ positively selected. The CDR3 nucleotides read TGTGCCACCGGAGTGGGGGCGGTTGAAGCTTTCTTT. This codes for CATGVGAVEAFF.